This is a list of T cell receptor beta chains from one sample in a study of CD8+ T cells in alopecia areata. Using immunoSEQ multiplex PCR, the repertoire was profiled, and TCRdb retains in-frame clones only, with some absent. The sample includes approximately 190,000 clones, about 62% seen only once; the top ten take roughly 5.8%. The sample consisted of CD4+ T cells sorted from blood, taken at week 24, from a patient treated with tofacitinib. These receptors were obtained from a human donor with alopecia areata. Each CDR3 is given with its conserved first and last residue. D genes are given only for firm matches. Rows give clone size only sometimes, using once, few, many, or a class for an expanded clone.

- | - | TRBJ1-4 | TRBV15 | CATSGAGWGKLFF | TGTGCCACCAGCGGCGCAGGCTGGGGAAAACTGTTTTTT
- | - | TRBJ1-1 | TRBV5-5 | CASSRDLMNTEAFF | TGTGCCAGCAGCCGAGACCTCATGAACACTGAAGCTTTCTTT
TRBD2 | - | TRBJ2-5 | TRBV2 | CASSEDSGGEETQYF | TGTGCCAGCAGTGAAGATAGCGGGGGCGAAGAGACCCAGTACTTC
TRBD1 | - | TRBJ1-1 | TRBV7-2 | CASSLATGSDTEAFF | TGTGCCAGCAGCTTAGCGACAGGGTCGGACACTGAAGCTTTCTTT
- | - | TRBJ1-1 | TRBV27 | CASSLIATGPLNTEAFF | TGTGCCAGCAGTTTAATCGCGACGGGTCCACTGAACACTGAAGCTTTCTTT
- | - | TRBJ2-1 | TRBV9 | CASREVTDEQFF | TGTGCCAGCAGGGAGGTTACGGATGAGCAGTTCTTC
TRBD2 | - | TRBJ2-3 | TRBV9 | CASSAPGTSGGAGPKHTQYF | TGTGCCAGCAGCGCTCCCGGGACTAGCGGGGGGGCCGGCCCGAAGCATACGCAGTATTTT
TRBD2 | - | TRBJ2-5 | TRBV7-9 | CASSSPGLAEEETQYF | TGTGCCAGCAGCTCCCCGGGACTAGCGGAAGAAGAGACCCAGTACTTC
TRBD2 | few | TRBJ2-7 | TRBV11-2 | CASSLGILAGDSYEQYF | TGTGCCAGCAGCTTAGGCATTTTAGCGGGGGACTCCTACGAGCAGTACTTC
TRBD2 | once | TRBJ2-7 | TRBV5-4 | CASSLAMTSGDYEQYF | TGTGCCAGCAGCTTGGCAATGACTAGCGGGGATTACGAGCAGTACTTC
- | - | TRBJ2-2 | TRBV2 | CASSLGGTANTGELFF | TGTGCCAGCAGTCTGGGCGGGACAGCGAACACCGGGGAGCTGTTTTTT
- | once | TRBJ1-2 | TRBV30 | CAWSPGTNYGYTF | TGTGCCTGGAGTCCCGGGACTAACTATGGCTACACCTTC
- | - | TRBJ2-3 | TRBV7-3 | CASGRTSEAYTQYF | TGTGCCAGCGGGAGGACTTCCGAGGCATATACGCAGTATTTT
- | - | TRBJ1-5 | TRBV2 | CASNPAGPRQPQHF | TGTGCCAGCAACCCGGCAGGGCCGCGTCAGCCCCAGCATTTT
TRBD1 | - | TRBJ2-7 | TRBV29-1 | CSVAGTDSYEQYF | TGCAGCGTTGCCGGGACAGACTCCTACGAGCAGTACTTC
- | - | TRBJ1-1 | TRBV5-1 | CASSLSSGGATEAFF | TGCGCCAGCAGCTTGAGTTCTGGCGGGGCCACTGAAGCTTTCTTT